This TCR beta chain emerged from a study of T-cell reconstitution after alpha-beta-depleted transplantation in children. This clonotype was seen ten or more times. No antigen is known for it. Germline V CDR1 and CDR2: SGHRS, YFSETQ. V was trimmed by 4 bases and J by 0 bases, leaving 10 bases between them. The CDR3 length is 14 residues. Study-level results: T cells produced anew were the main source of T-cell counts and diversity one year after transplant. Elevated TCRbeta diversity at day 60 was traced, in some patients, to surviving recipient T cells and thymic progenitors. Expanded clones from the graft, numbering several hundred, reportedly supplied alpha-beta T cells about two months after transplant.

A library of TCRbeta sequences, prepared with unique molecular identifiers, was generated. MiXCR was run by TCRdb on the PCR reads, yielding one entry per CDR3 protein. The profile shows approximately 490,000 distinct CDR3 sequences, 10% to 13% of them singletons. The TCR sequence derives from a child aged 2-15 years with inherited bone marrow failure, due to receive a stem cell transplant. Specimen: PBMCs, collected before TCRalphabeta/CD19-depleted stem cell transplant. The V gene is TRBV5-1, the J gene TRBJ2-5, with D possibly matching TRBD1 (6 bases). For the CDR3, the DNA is TGCGCCAGCAGCCCGGACAGCAACCAAGAGACCCAGTACTTC. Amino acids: CASSPDSNQETQYF.